The 26 T cell receptor beta chains given below trace back to one sample, sequenced in a study of T cell responses to AZD1222 COVID-19 vaccine. TCRdb's table, derived via immunoSEQ multiplex PCR, lists solely in-frame clones and lacks some. The table records about 150,000 clones, 90% of them present only once. This material consisted of peripheral blood, taken on day 0 of AZD1222 vaccination. Receptors originate from an adult in good health.

The chain recombines TRBV30 with TRBJ1-2; D is perhaps TRBD1 (6 bases). Trimming cost V 0 bases and J 3 bases, with 11 bases left between them. Per the germline V gene, CDR1 is GTSNPN and CDR2 is SVGIG (reference sequence). This CDR3 has 14 residues. CDR3 in DNA: TGTGCCTGGAGTGTAGAACAGGGCTACTATGGCTACACCTTC. Translated: CAWSVEQGYYGYTF.

This chain uses TRBV1 with TRBJ1-2; the D call of TRBD1 is as the table states it, not checked on the DNA. TRBV1 is a documented pseudogene. The length of the CDR3 is 13 residues. The CDR3 reads CTSSRMDREGYTF. DNA for the CDR3: TGCACCAGCAGCCGGATGGACAGAGAGGGCTACACCTTC.

The V gene is TRBV10-3, the J gene TRBJ2-1; D call uncertain. Germline V gene sequence: CDR1 ENHRY, CDR2 SYGVKD. CDR3 size: 11 residues. V lost 2 bases, J lost 7 bases, and 3 bases lay in between. DNA for the CDR3: TGTGCCATCAGTGAGGGAAATGAGCAGTTCTTC. Translation gives CAISEGNEQFF.

In its sample, this clone was seen once. V gene TRBV30 combines with J gene TRBJ1-1; D possibly corresponds to TRBD1 (6 bases). The CDR3 covers 10 residues. V was shortened by 6 bases and J by 10 bases, with 12 bases between the two germline ends. From germline, CDR1 is GTSNPN and CDR2 SVGIG (reference sequence). CDR3 amino acids: CACHRVGAFF. In DNA form, the CDR3 reads TGTGCCTGCCACAGGGTCGGAGCTTTCTTT.

The V and J genes are TRBV15 and TRBJ1-1; TRBD1 matches 12 bases. The V segment lost 2 bases and the J segment 0 bases; nucleotides outside the gene matches: 10. CDR1 and CDR2 from the germline V gene are LNHNV and YYDKDF (reference sequence). The CDR3 length is 19 residues. The CDR3 nucleotides read TGTGCCACCAGCAGATCTTCCGGGACAGGGGGCCTCTTGAACACTGAAGCTTTCTTT. Translating it yields CATSRSSGTGGLLNTEAFF.

The rearrangement joins TRBV4-1 to TRBJ2-1; a weak D match, TRBD1 (5 bases). Germline V lookup: CDR1 MGHRA, CDR2 YSYEKL. Trimming stripped 0 bases from V and 5 bases from J, with 20 bases between. This CDR3 has 18 residues. CDR3 sequence (DNA): TGCGCCAGCAGCCAAGAGCATCCGGTTTGGACAAAGAACAATGAGCAGTTCTTC. This sequence encodes CASSQEHPVWTKNNEQFF.

The V and J genes are TRBV2 and TRBJ1-1, with D tentatively TRBD1 (5 bases). This CDR3 has 12 residues. Trimming pared 11 bases from V and 1 base from J, leaving 11 bases between. Germline CDR1 is SNHLY and CDR2 is FYNNEI. CDR3 coding DNA: TGTGCCGCCGGGGGATCGAACACTGAAGCTTTCTTT. This gives the protein CAAGGSNTEAFF.

Written as DNA, the CDR3 is TGTGCCAGCAGCTCCGGACAGGATTATTCACCCCTCCACTTT. Protein product: CASSSGQDYSPLHF. V and J are TRBV7-8 and TRBJ1-6; 7 nucleotides line up with TRBD1. Losses at the gene ends were 4 bases for V and 8 bases for J; bases not matched to a gene: 5. Germline values: CDR1 SGHVS, CDR2 FQNEAQ. The CDR3 loop spans 14 amino acids.

The chain joins TRBV7-2 to TRBJ1-1; 7 bases map to TRBD1. This CDR3 has 13 amino acids. The ends lost 5 bases at V and 3 bases at J; junction bases unmatched: 3. From germline, CDR1 is SGHTA and CDR2 FQGNSA. The CDR3 protein is CASSTDRDTEAFF. CDR3 in DNA: TGTGCCAGCAGCACAGACAGGGACACTGAAGCTTTCTTT.

The CDR3 region is CASSATGWDTEAFF. CDR3 nucleotide sequence: TGTGCCAGCAGTGCTACCGGCTGGGACACTGAAGCTTTCTTT. The chain links TRBV6-4 to TRBJ1-1; D ambiguous. The CDR3 consists of 14 residues. In germline, CDR1 is MRHNA, CDR2 SNTAGT. The V end was cut by 4 bases, the J end by 3 bases, with 12 bases between.

J is TRBJ1-1 and V is TRBV25-1, with 7 nucleotides matching TRBD1. Germline-derived CDR1 and CDR2 are MGHDK and SYGVNS. The length of the CDR3 is 16 residues. Unmatched junction bases numbered 11, after V lost 6 bases and J lost 1 base. CDR3 protein: CASRRDWDRRNTEAFF. CDR3 bases: TGTGCCAGCAGGAGGGATTGGGACAGACGGAACACTGAAGCTTTCTTT.

This clone was observed a single time. The genes are TRBV2 and TRBJ2-5; the D gene is possibly TRBD1 (7 bases). Germline V gene sequence: CDR1 SNHLY, CDR2 FYNNEI. The CDR3 extends over 14 amino acids. V dropped 4 bases and J dropped 3 bases, with 12 bases sitting between them. The CDR3 DNA follows: TGTGCCAGCAGTGCTCAGGGGGGTGAAGAGACCCAGTACTTC. It encodes CASSAQGGEETQYF. Complete variable domain (other parts from reference TRBV2 and TRBJ2-5): EPEVTQTPSHQVTQMGQEVILRCVPISNHLYFYWYRQILGQKVEFLVSFYNNEISEKSEIFDDQFSVERPDGSNFTLKIRSTKLEDSAMYFCASSAQGGEETQYFGPGTRLLVL.

This sequence joins TRBV29-1 and TRBJ2-1; 9 bases are a match to TRBD1. This CDR3 region has 13 residues. Germline CDR1 SQVTM, CDR2 ANQGSEA. The trim removed 6 bases at V and 7 bases at J, leaving 7 bases unmatched. The CDR3 sequence: CSVLQGAGNEQFF. In DNA form, the CDR3 reads TGCAGCGTGCTACAGGGGGCCGGGAATGAGCAGTTCTTC.

V is TRBV2 and J is TRBJ1-1; D gene ambiguous. V was cut by 3 bases and J by 1 base, with 9 bases left in between. The CDR3 spans 14 residues. Germline assignment: CDR1 SNHLY and CDR2 FYNNEI. CDR3 region: CASSERLPNTEAFF. For the CDR3, the DNA is TGTGCCAGCAGTGAGCGGCTACCGAACACTGAAGCTTTCTTT.

The chain recombines TRBV4-2 with TRBJ2-2; weak D call: TRBD2 (6 bases). Trimming took off 2 bases at V and 2 bases at J, with 12 bases between the two ends. The CDR3 sequence is 16 residues long. Germline-derived CDR1 and CDR2 are LGHNA and YNFKEQ. DNA for the CDR3: TGTGCCAGCAGCCAAAGGGGCGGGGACAACACCGGGGAGCTGTTTTTT. As protein: CASSQRGGDNTGELFF.

The V gene is TRBV4-2, the J gene TRBJ2-6; D not resolved. This CDR3 has 15 residues. With 4 bases removed from V and 0 bases from J, the gap between germline ends came to 7 bases. Germline V gives CDR1 LGHNA, CDR2 YNFKEQ. For the CDR3, the DNA is TGTGCCAGCAGCCGATCAGGCTCTGGGGCCAACGTCCTGACTTTC. Translated, it gives CASSRSGSGANVLTF.

This chain uses TRBV6-5 with TRBJ2-4, with 8 bases matching TRBD1. This CDR3 spans 14 amino acids. Germline V gene sequence: CDR1 MNHEY, CDR2 SVGAGI. V gave up 6 bases and J gave up 6 bases; unmatched junction bases: 7. Here the CDR3 reads CASRRTGRINIQYF. The CDR3, as DNA: TGTGCCAGCAGGAGGACAGGGAGGATAAACATTCAGTACTTC.

The chain recombines TRBV4-1 with TRBJ1-6; D unresolved. Germline V gene lookup returns CDR1 MGHRA and CDR2 YSYEKL. This CDR3 is 17 amino acids long. The V gene lost 1 base and the J gene lost 0 bases, with 10 bases spanning the gap. The CDR3 loop is CASSQVGASSYNSPLHF. The DNA for the CDR3 is TGCGCCAGCAGCCAAGTGGGCGCGAGCTCCTATAATTCACCCCTCCACTTT.

V gene TRBV5-6 combines with J gene TRBJ2-7; 7 bases match TRBD2. Trimming took 1 base from V and 6 from J; bases not matched to a gene: 10. CDR1 SGHDT and CDR2 YYEEEE come from the germline V gene. The length of the CDR3 is 15 residues. The CDR3 spells CASSLFWRERVEQYF. The CDR3 nucleotides are TGTGCCAGCAGCTTGTTCTGGCGGGAGAGGGTCGAGCAGTACTTC.

The chain links TRBV19 to TRBJ1-5; D ambiguous. The CDR3 is made up of 16 amino acids. CDR1 and CDR2 (germline): LNHDA, SQIVND (reference sequence). V shed 1 base and J shed 0 bases, with 10 bases lying between them. This CDR3 is CASSIALEYSNQPQHF. DNA for the CDR3: TGTGCCAGTAGTATAGCCCTAGAGTATAGCAATCAGCCCCAGCATTTT.

The J gene is TRBJ2-4, the V gene TRBV19; D might be TRBD2 (6 bases). V was trimmed by 4 bases and J by 7 bases, leaving 20 bases between them. The CDR3 covers 16 residues. The V gene's germline CDR1 is LNHDA and CDR2 SQIVND (reference sequence). The CDR3 DNA sequence: TGTGCCAGTAGTACAGACATCGGCGGGACGGGGAACATTCAGTACTTC. It encodes CASSTDIGGTGNIQYF.

The chain couples TRBV7-3 to TRBJ1-6; no reliable D call. In germline, CDR1 is SGHTA, CDR2 FQGTGA. The CDR3 contains 13 residues. The V end was cut by 6 bases, the J end by 7 bases, with 10 bases between. The DNA of the CDR3 is TGTGCCAGCAGTTACGACCCGAATTCACCCCTCCACTTT. Protein sequence: CASSYDPNSPLHF.

The chain carries TRBV14 and TRBJ2-1; 8 nucleotides match TRBD2. The CDR3 contains 15 residues. Germline CDR1 reads SGHDN; CDR2 reads FVKESK. J gave up 7 bases and V 4 bases, and 9 bases lay outside the gene matches. The DNA of the CDR3 is TGTGCCAGCAGCCGTTCAGGCGGGGGGCCAAATGAGCAGTTCTTC. Translation gives CASSRSGGGPNEQFF.

The rearrangement joins TRBV6-5 to TRBJ2-1; TRBD2 agrees at 13 bases. The CDR3 contains 15 residues. The V segment lost 7 bases and the J segment 10 bases; nucleotides outside the gene matches: 10. Germline CDR1 is MNHEY and CDR2 is SVGAGI. As DNA, the CDR3 is TGTGCCAGCACCAGAGGAGGGACTAGCGGGACAGAGCAGTTCTTC. Translating it yields CASTRGGTSGTEQFF.

The rearrangement joins TRBV2 to TRBJ1-2; 7 nucleotides line up with TRBD1. The CDR3 length is 14 residues. V lost 10 bases to trimming and J lost 3 bases; unmatched junction nucleotides: 11. Germline-derived CDR1 and CDR2 are SNHLY and FYNNEI. CDR3 nucleotide sequence: TGTGCCAACCTCCGGGACAGTGGCGACTATGGCTACACCTTC. Amino acids: CANLRDSGDYGYTF.

This clone came up a few times. V gene TRBV7-9 combines with J gene TRBJ2-5; 8 bases fit TRBD1. V lost 4 bases to trimming and J lost 3 bases; unmatched junction nucleotides: 4. This CDR3 has 14 residues. The V gene's germline CDR1 is SEHNR and CDR2 FQNEAQ (reference sequence). CDR3: CASSWGQAEETQYF. Written as DNA, the CDR3 is TGTGCCAGCAGCTGGGGACAGGCCGAAGAGACCCAGTACTTC. Looking up the rest from reference TRBV7-9 and TRBJ2-5 gives the full variable domain: DTGVSQNPRHKITKRGQNVTFRCDPISEHNRLYWYRQTLGQGPEFLTYFQNEAQLEKSRLLSDRFSAERPKGSFSTLEIQRTEQGDSAMYLCASSWGQAEETQYFGPGTRLLVL.